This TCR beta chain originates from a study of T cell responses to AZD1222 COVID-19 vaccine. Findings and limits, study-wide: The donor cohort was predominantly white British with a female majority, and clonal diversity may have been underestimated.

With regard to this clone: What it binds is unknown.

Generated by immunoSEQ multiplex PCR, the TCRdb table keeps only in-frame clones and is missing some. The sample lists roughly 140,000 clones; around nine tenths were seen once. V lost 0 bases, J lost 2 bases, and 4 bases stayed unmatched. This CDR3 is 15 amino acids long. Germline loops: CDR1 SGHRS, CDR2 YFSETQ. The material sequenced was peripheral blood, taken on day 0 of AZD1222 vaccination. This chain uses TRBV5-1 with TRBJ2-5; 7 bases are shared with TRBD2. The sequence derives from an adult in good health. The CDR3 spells CASSLGLAEQETQYF. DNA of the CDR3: TGCGCCAGCAGCTTGGGGCTAGCGGAGCAAGAGACCCAGTACTTC.